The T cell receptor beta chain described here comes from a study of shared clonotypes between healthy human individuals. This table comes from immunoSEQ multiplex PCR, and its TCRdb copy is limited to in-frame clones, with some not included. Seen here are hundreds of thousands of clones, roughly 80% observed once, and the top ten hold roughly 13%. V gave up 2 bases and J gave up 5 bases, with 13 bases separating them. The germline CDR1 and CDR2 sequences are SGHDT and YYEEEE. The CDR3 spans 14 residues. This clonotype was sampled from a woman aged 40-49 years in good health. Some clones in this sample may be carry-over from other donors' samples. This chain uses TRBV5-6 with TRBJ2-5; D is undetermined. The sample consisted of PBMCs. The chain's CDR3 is CASSFSGGVETQYF. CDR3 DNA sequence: TGTGCCAGCAGCTTTTCAGGTGGCGTCGAGACCCAGTACTTC. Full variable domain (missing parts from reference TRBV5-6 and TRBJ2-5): DAGVTQSPTHLIKTRGQQVTLRCSPKSGHDTVSWYQQALGQGPQFIFQYYEEEERQRGNFPDRFSGHQFPNYSSELNVNALLLGDSALYLCASSFSGGVETQYFGPGTRLLVL.